Given below is one TCR beta chain in context. Its specificity is unknown. This record comes from a study of cytomegalovirus exposure and HLA in healthy donors. The wider study: Among approximately 390 genotyped donors, around 82% fell in the Caucasian-associated ancestry cluster. Study results and limitations: Follow-up analysis seemed to connect common viral pathogens with several of the most significant clusters identified.

Germline CDR1 KGHSH, CDR2 LQKENI. CDR3 length: 14 amino acids. With V trimmed by 3 bases and J by 6 bases, 2 bases remained unmatched. Amplification used 60 Vbeta primers and 13 Jbeta primers. Sequencing used immunoSEQ multiplex PCR; TCRdb keeps in-frame clones, though not all of them. Found here are fewer than 250,000 clones, about 85% of them singletons; the top ten hold nearly 0.4%. The TCR originated in a male donor in good health and CMV-seropositive. The specimen was PBMCs. The rearrangement links TRBV18 to TRBJ1-4, with TRBD1 matching over 9 bases. The CDR3 DNA sequence: TGTGCCAGCTCACCCGGGACAGGGCATGAAAAACTGTTTTTT. It is translated as CASSPGTGHEKLFF.